This record concerns one TCR beta chain sequence. The sample contains more than one DNA sequence encoding this CDR3. Isolated RNA was reverse transcribed into cDNA used as the sequencing template. Sequencing was performed with immunoSEQ multiplex PCR; in TCRdb, only in-frame clones are kept and a portion is missing. The sample includes some 200,000 clones, roughly 44% of them seen just once. This CDR3 is built from 12 residues. Germline V gene sequence: CDR1 SGHTA, CDR2 FQGNSA. Trimming removed 6 bases from V and 0 bases from J, with 6 bases in between. The data were taken from a study of CD8+ T cells in alopecia areata. Overall study: Tofacitinib ran 6 to 18 months, followed by 6 months off drug.

Treatment in this sample: oral pan-JAK inhibitor, 5-10 mg twice daily. Separation by sorting yielded CD4+ and CD8+ T cells from PBMCs. The chain joins TRBV7-2 to TRBJ2-7; no reliable D call. Sequencing used CD4+ T cells sorted from blood, obtained around week 37, from a patient treated with tofacitinib. The sequence was obtained from a human donor with alopecia areata. CDR3 region: CASSRSSYEQYF. In DNA form, the CDR3 reads TGTGCCAGCAGTCGTAGCTCCTACGAGCAGTACTTC.